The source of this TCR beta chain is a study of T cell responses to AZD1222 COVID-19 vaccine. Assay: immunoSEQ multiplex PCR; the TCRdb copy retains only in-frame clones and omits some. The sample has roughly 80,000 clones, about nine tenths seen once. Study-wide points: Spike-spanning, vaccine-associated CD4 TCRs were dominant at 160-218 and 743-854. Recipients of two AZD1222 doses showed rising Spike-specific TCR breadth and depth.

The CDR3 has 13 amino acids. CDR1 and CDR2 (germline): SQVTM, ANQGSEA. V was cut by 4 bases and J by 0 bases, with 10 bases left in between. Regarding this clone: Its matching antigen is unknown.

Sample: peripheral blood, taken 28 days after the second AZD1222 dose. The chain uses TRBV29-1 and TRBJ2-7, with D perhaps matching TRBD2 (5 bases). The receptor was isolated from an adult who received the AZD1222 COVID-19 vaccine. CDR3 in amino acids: CSVGTGNSYEQYF. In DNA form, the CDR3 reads TGCAGCGTTGGGACGGGAAACTCCTACGAGCAGTACTTC.